A selection of T cell receptor beta chains follows, all from one sample in a study of blood T cell repertoires in COVID-19. TCRdb keeps only in-frame clones here, not all; method: immunoSEQ multiplex PCR. Here the sample spans 150,000 or so clones, about four fifths being singletons. Sequencing was done on a sample of PBMCs or T cells enriched from blood (not recorded which). These receptor sequences come from a woman between 50 and 59 years old in a cohort exposed to, infected with or recovered from COVID-19 (not recorded which). Both conserved end residues are part of each CDR3. The order of the fields is clone size, D gene, J gene, V gene, CDR3 protein, CDR3 DNA. D genes are given only for firm matches. Only part of the rows carry a size: once, few, many, or a class if the clone is expanded.

once - TRBJ2-5 TRBV5-6 CASSSEGTQYF TGTGCCAGCAGCTCCGAGGGGACCCAGTACTTC
- TRBD1 TRBJ2-4 TRBV5-1 CASSDRQGARNIQYF TGCGCCAGCAGCGATAGACAGGGGGCAAGAAACATTCAGTACTTC
- TRBD1 TRBJ1-5 TRBV19 CASRNTGGGPQHF TGTGCCAGTAGAAACACAGGGGGCGGACCCCAGCATTTT
- - TRBJ1-4 TRBV29-1 CSVGGGLNEKLFF TGCAGCGTGGGGGGGGGTCTTAATGAAAAACTGTTTTTT
- - TRBJ2-1 TRBV4-2 CASSQERGSIIYEQFF TGTGCCAGCAGCCAAGAAAGGGGGTCTATTATCTATGAGCAGTTCTTC
- - TRBJ2-7 TRBV28 CASSSRNYGQSEQYF TGTGCCAGCAGTTCCCGAAACTATGGACAGAGCGAGCAGTACTTC
once TRBD2 TRBJ2-3 TRBV28 CASIGAGALTDTQYF TGTGCCAGCATTGGGGCGGGAGCGCTTACAGATACGCAGTATTTT
few - TRBJ2-7 TRBV4-3 CASSQDGYEQYF TGCGCCAGCAGCCAAGACGGCTACGAGCAGTACTTC
- - TRBJ2-3 TRBV5-4 CASSFSTDTQYF TGTGCCAGCAGCTTCTCCACAGATACGCAGTATTTT
once - TRBJ2-1 TRBV5-6 CASSFGQFYGNEQFF TGTGCCAGCAGCTTCGGACAGTTCTATGGGAATGAGCAGTTCTTC
once TRBD1 TRBJ1-1 TRBV5-1 CASSFKGAGGENTEAFF TGCGCCAGCAGCTTCAAGGGGGCCGGGGGAGAGAACACTGAAGCTTTCTTT
- - TRBJ1-1 TRBV30 CAWRDSKNTEAFF TGTGCCTGGAGGGACAGCAAGAACACTGAAGCTTTCTTT
- - TRBJ2-7 TRBV28 CASSFLGQPYEQYF TGTGCCAGCAGTTTTCTAGGACAGCCCTACGAGCAGTACTTC
- TRBD1 TRBJ2-3 TRBV24-1 CATSAGGYTDTQYF TGTGCCACCAGTGCAGGGGGCTACACAGATACGCAGTATTTT
few - TRBJ1-5 TRBV24-1 CATSDGPDQHF TGTGCCACCAGTGATGGTCCAGATCAGCATTTT
- - TRBJ1-1 TRBV5-1 CASSLSATEAFF TGCGCCAGCAGCTTAAGCGCCACTGAAGCTTTCTTT
- - TRBJ2-2 TRBV19 CASSIRTGTGELFF TGTGCCAGTAGTATCCGCACAGGGACCGGGGAGCTGTTTTTT
few - TRBJ1-1 TRBV5-6 CASSLNGAGNTEAFF TGTGCCAGCAGCTTGAATGGGGCAGGGAACACTGAAGCTTTCTTT
- - TRBJ2-3 TRBV15 CATSRALAADTQYF TGTGCCACCAGCAGAGCACTAGCTGCAGATACGCAGTATTTT
few TRBD1 TRBJ2-7 TRBV2 CASSSGTGSYEQYF TGTGCCAGCAGTTCCGGGACAGGCTCCTACGAGCAGTACTTC
- TRBD1 TRBJ1-6 TRBV7-3 CASSLQQGVDSPLHF TGTGCCAGCAGCTTACAGCAGGGGGTTGATTCACCCCTCCACTTT
- TRBD2 TRBJ2-7 TRBV10-1 CASSESTSSGIYEQYF TGCGCCAGCAGTGAGTCGACATCTAGCGGGATCTACGAGCAGTACTTC
- TRBD2 TRBJ2-3 TRBV7-6 CASRPTSLRADTQYF TGTGCCAGCAGACCGACTAGCCTCCGTGCAGATACGCAGTATTTT
- TRBD1 TRBJ2-3 TRBV19 CASLGTGGIDTQYF TGTGCCAGCCTCGGGACAGGGGGTATAGATACGCAGTATTTT
- - TRBJ2-2 TRBV3-1/TRBV3-2 CASSQGSNTGELFF TGTGCCAGCAGCCAAGGCAGTAACACCGGGGAGCTGTTTTTT
- TRBD1 TRBJ2-7 TRBV20-1 CSARDRQGKYF TGCAGTGCTAGGGACCGACAGGGGAAGTACTTC
- - TRBJ1-1 TRBV5-1 CASSLSSGRTEAFF TGCGCCAGCAGCTTGAGTTCGGGGAGAACTGAAGCTTTCTTT
- TRBD1 TRBJ2-2 TRBV2 CASRKGTGGAFTGELFF TGTGCCAGCAGGAAGGGAACAGGGGGCGCGTTCACCGGGGAGCTGTTTTTT
- - TRBJ2-5 TRBV5-1 CASSLSSRETQYF TGCGCCAGCAGCCTATCGAGCCGAGAGACCCAGTACTTC
- - TRBJ1-5 TRBV19 CASSRRDNNQPQHF TGTGCCAGTAGTCGACGGGACAACAATCAGCCCCAGCATTTT
- TRBD1 TRBJ2-5 TRBV6-5 CASSLRRDSADQYF TGTGCCAGCAGCCTTCGCCGGGACAGCGCCGACCAGTACTTC
- - TRBJ1-5 TRBV7-2 CASSLEAGFDQPQHF TGTGCCAGCAGCTTAGAGGCAGGGTTTGATCAGCCCCAGCATTTT
few TRBD2 TRBJ2-2 TRBV11-2 CASSLDRGSAGELFF TGTGCCAGCAGCTTAGATCGCGGGAGCGCCGGGGAGCTGTTTTTT
- TRBD1 TRBJ1-1 TRBV29-1 CSVQTAGQGGTEAFF TGCAGCGTTCAAACAGCGGGACAGGGAGGCACTGAAGCTTTCTTT
- - TRBJ1-2 TRBV7-9 CASSLMGSLLPGDGYTF TGTGCCAGCAGCTTAATGGGCAGTTTACTCCCCGGGGATGGCTACACCTTC
- - TRBJ2-7 TRBV3-1/TRBV3-2 CASSPFGQGLTYEQYF TGTGCCAGCAGCCCGTTCGGGCAGGGGCTTACCTACGAGCAGTACTTC
- - TRBJ1-2 TRBV12-3/TRBV12-4 CASRRVQGGYTF TGTGCCAGCAGGAGGGTCCAAGGTGGCTACACCTTC
- TRBD2 TRBJ2-5 TRBV2 CASSLAANQETQYF TGTGCCAGCAGCCTAGCGGCAAATCAAGAGACCCAGTACTTC
- - TRBJ2-3 TRBV24-1 CATSGTTRTDTQYF TGTGCCACCAGTGGAACGACACGTACAGATACGCAGTATTTT
- TRBD1 TRBJ1-6 TRBV7-2 CASSPRANGQGLNSPLHF TGTGCCAGCAGCCCAAGAGCAAATGGACAGGGCCTTAATTCACCCCTCCACTTT
- TRBD1 TRBJ2-3 TRBV7-8 CASSIRGQVTDTQYF TGTGCCAGCAGCATCAGAGGACAGGTCACAGATACGCAGTATTTT
- - TRBJ1-2 TRBV29-1 CSVTLDISYGYTF TGCAGCGTCACACTGGACATCTCCTATGGCTACACCTTC
few - TRBJ2-3 TRBV14 CASSYGPGSADTQYF TGTGCCAGCAGCTACGGGCCCGGGAGCGCAGATACGCAGTATTTT
few - TRBJ1-2 TRBV11-2 CASSLRSLTATTFNYGYTF TGTGCCAGCAGCCTACGTAGCCTGACAGCGACGACATTTAACTATGGCTACACCTTC
- TRBD1 TRBJ1-1 TRBV27 CASSTGTGSPEAFF TGTGCCAGCAGTACCGGGACAGGTAGTCCTGAAGCTTTCTTT